The 28 T cell receptor beta chains below come from one sample, sequenced in a study of blood T cell repertoires in COVID-19. Data came from immunoSEQ multiplex PCR; TCRdb stores just in-frame clones and leaves some out. The table shows about 260,000 clones, with about 85% occurring only once. Specimen: peripheral blood. The receptors derive from a man aged 55 to 69 who had recovered from COVID-19.

As DNA, the CDR3 is TGTGCCAGCAGCGGGCTGAGTGTGGAGCGGGACACTGAAGCTTTCTTT. It specifies CASSGLSVERDTEAFF. V gene TRBV4-2 combines with J gene TRBJ1-1; D not resolved. This CDR3 contains 16 residues. Trimming took 5 bases from V and 3 from J, leaving 19 bases between them. Germline CDR1 reads LGHNA; CDR2 reads YNFKEQ.

This rearrangement joins TRBV11-2 to TRBJ2-7; possible D gene TRBD1, 5 bases. This CDR3 is built from 14 residues. CDR1 and CDR2 from the germline V gene are SGHAT and FQNNGV. Between the trimmed V and J ends, which lost 3 bases and 3 bases, there was a span of 12 bases. CDR3 nucleotide sequence: TGTGCCAGCAGCTTTATCGGACAAAGCTACGAGCAGTACTTC. Protein: CASSFIGQSYEQYF. The full variable domain, rest sourced from reference TRBV11-2 and TRBJ2-7, is EAGVAQSPRYKIIEKRQSVAFWCNPISGHATLYWYQQILGQGPKLLIQFQNNGVVDDSQLPKDRFSAERLKGVDSTLKIQPAKLEDSAVYLCASSFIGQSYEQYFGPGTRLTVT.

The V call is TRBV24-1, the J call TRBJ1-5; tentatively, D is TRBD1 (5 bases). Trimming took off 6 bases at V and 6 bases at J, with 11 bases between the two ends. The CDR3 loop spans 13 amino acids. Looked up from germline, CDR1 is KGHDR and CDR2 is SFDVKD. CDR3 amino acids: CATSPGWGQPQHF. Written as DNA, the CDR3 is TGTGCCACCAGTCCAGGGTGGGGTCAGCCCCAGCATTTT.

In its sample, this clone was seen once. The chain links TRBV7-9 to TRBJ1-4, with a possible D match to TRBD1 (5 bases). The CDR3 runs to 15 residues. CDR1 is SEHNR and CDR2 is FQNEAQ in the germline V gene (reference sequence). V dropped 2 bases and J dropped 8 bases, with 15 bases sitting between them. The CDR3 spells CASSLPRGTGEKLFF. The CDR3 DNA reads TGTGCCAGCAGCTTACCACGGGGGACGGGGGAAAAACTGTTTTTT.

The chain joins TRBV9 to TRBJ1-5; the D is unclear. Trimming removed 0 bases at V and 6 bases at J, with 10 bases between. Germline values: CDR1 SGDLS, CDR2 YYNGEE. The CDR3 runs to 14 residues. The CDR3 region is CASSVAGNGQPQHF. In DNA form, the CDR3 reads TGTGCCAGCAGCGTAGCAGGAAATGGTCAGCCCCAGCATTTT.

The chain uses TRBV29-1 and TRBJ1-1, with D maybe TRBD1 (6 bases). Per germline, CDR1 SQVTM and CDR2 ANQGSEA. CDR3 length equals 12 residues. The V end was cut by 4 bases, the J end by 5 bases, with 11 bases between. The DNA for the CDR3 is TGCAGCGTTGGCTCAGGGGTGACTGAAGCTTTCTTT. It codes for CSVGSGVTEAFF.

V usage is TRBV5-1 and J usage is TRBJ2-1; TRBD2 matches at 8 bases. Germline V gene sequence: CDR1 SGHRS, CDR2 YFSETQ. The CDR3 has 18 residues. Losses at the gene ends were 1 base for V and 1 base for J; bases not matched to a gene: 10. The CDR3 nucleotides are TGCGCCAGCAGCTTGTGGCGGGGGGATCCAGGTTCCTACAATGAGCAGTTCTTC. Amino acid sequence: CASSLWRGDPGSYNEQFF.

The chain links TRBV29-1 to TRBJ2-5, with a weak D call TRBD2 (5 bases). Trimming took off 6 bases at V and 5 bases at J, with 16 bases between the two ends. The CDR3 totals 13 residues. Per the germline V gene, CDR1 is SQVTM and CDR2 is ANQGSEA. The CDR3 DNA sequence: TGCAGCGTAGGAAGGACGGGGTCCGAGACCCAGTACTTC. This codes for CSVGRTGSETQYF.

This clone was counted at least ten times. The chain links TRBV7-6 to TRBJ2-1; TRBD2 agrees at 8 bases. The CDR3 runs to 15 residues. CDR1 is SGHVS, CDR2 FNYEAQ, per germline. V lost 1 base to trimming and J lost 6 bases; unmatched junction nucleotides: 5. The CDR3 protein is CASSLGRGGLNEQFF. CDR3 DNA: TGTGCCAGCAGCTTAGGTCGCGGGGGGCTCAATGAGCAGTTCTTC.

V is TRBV18 and J is TRBJ2-7; 11 nucleotides align to TRBD1. V was pared by 3 bases and J by 4 bases, with 5 bases of the junction left unmatched. There are 15 residues in the CDR3. Germline CDR1 and CDR2: KGHSH and LQKENI. CDR3 DNA: TGTGCCAGCTCACCTGGGACAGGGGGGCCGTACGAGCAGTACTTC. It encodes CASSPGTGGPYEQYF.

J is TRBJ2-5 and V is TRBV5-5, with a tentative D call TRBD2 (5 bases). Trimming pared 3 bases from V and 4 bases from J, leaving 19 bases between. Germline loops: CDR1 SGHKS, CDR2 YYEKEE (reference sequence). CDR3 length: 16 residues. The CDR3 DNA follows: TGTGCCAGCAGCTCGTATTTAGCGATTGTACGAGAGACCCAGTACTTC. Translated: CASSSYLAIVRETQYF.

The gene calls are TRBV5-6 and TRBJ1-4, with a tentative D call TRBD1 (5 bases). Germline CDR1 reads SGHDT; CDR2 reads YYEEEE. The CDR3 is made up of 14 amino acids. V was trimmed by 2 bases and J by 7 bases, leaving 12 bases between them. The CDR3 DNA follows: TGTGCCAGCAGCTTTTACGGGGGTGGTGAAAAACTGTTTTTT. Encoded protein: CASSFYGGGEKLFF.

This sequence joins TRBV27 and TRBJ1-5; a weak D match, TRBD1 (5 bases). CDR3 length equals 17 residues. Trimming stripped 6 bases from V and 3 bases from J, with 21 bases between. Germline CDR1 and CDR2: MNHEY and SMNVEV (reference sequence). This CDR3 reads CASRLSGEGLLNQPQHF. CDR3 in DNA: TGTGCCAGCAGACTTAGTGGGGAGGGACTACTCAATCAGCCCCAGCATTTT.

The chain employs TRBV5-1 and TRBJ2-2; 8 bases map to TRBD2. The CDR3 totals 17 residues. J was trimmed by 3 bases and V by 8 bases; bases with no gene match: 15. Germline V gene lookup returns CDR1 SGHRS and CDR2 YFSETQ. The CDR3 DNA follows: TGCGCCAGTGGCACCCGGACGGGGGGGATAGACACCGGGGAGCTGTTTTTT. Protein sequence: CASGTRTGGIDTGELFF.

This rearrangement joins TRBV2 to TRBJ2-1, with 9 bases fitting TRBD2. Germline V CDR1 and CDR2: SNHLY, FYNNEI. The CDR3 consists of 14 residues. J lost 5 bases, V lost 6 bases, and 5 bases had no gene match. CDR3 DNA sequence: TGTGCCAGCAGCCGACTAGCGGTAAACAATGAGCAGTTCTTC. As protein: CASSRLAVNNEQFF.

This chain joins TRBV19 and TRBJ2-5; D possibly corresponds to TRBD2 (6 bases). Trimming stripped 2 bases from V and 4 bases from J, with 17 bases between. The CDR3 loop spans 16 amino acids. The germline CDR1 and CDR2 sequences are LNHDA and SQIVND (reference sequence). CDR3 amino acids: CASSIKGLAAVETQYF. CDR3 DNA: TGTGCCAGTAGTATAAAGGGACTCGCAGCTGTAGAGACCCAGTACTTC.

V usage is TRBV7-3 and J usage is TRBJ1-1; D unresolved. This CDR3 is built from 13 residues. The V and J ends lost 5 bases and 0 bases respectively, with 7 bases between them. The germline CDR1 and CDR2 sequences are SGHTA and FQGTGA. The CDR3 loop is CASSPTVNTEAFF. The CDR3, as DNA: TGTGCCAGCAGCCCTACAGTGAACACTGAAGCTTTCTTT. The complete variable domain, with remaining parts taken from reference TRBV7-3 and TRBJ1-1, reads GAGVSQTPSNKVTEKGKYVELRCDPISGHTALYWYRQSLGQGPEFLIYFQGTGAADDSGLPNDRFFAVRPEGSVSTLKIQRTERGDSAVYLCASSPTVNTEAFFGQGTRLTVV.

The rearrangement uses TRBV5-1 and TRBJ2-5, with 8 positions matching TRBD1. Germline lookup yields CDR1 SGHRS and CDR2 YFSETQ. The CDR3 sequence is 17 residues long. V was pared by 4 bases and J by 7 bases, with 18 bases of the junction left unmatched. CDR3 sequence (DNA): TGCGCCAGCAGCAGTCGCCTGACAGGGGACGGATTGGGGACCCAGTACTTC. Translating it yields CASSSRLTGDGLGTQYF.

As to this clone: Different DNA sequences within this sample yield the same CDR3. J is TRBJ2-3 and V is TRBV7-3, with a weak D call TRBD2 (6 bases). V lost 1 base and J 0 bases, leaving 8 bases between the germline ends. The CDR3 contains 15 residues. Per the germline V gene, CDR1 is SGHTA and CDR2 is FQGTGA. This chain's CDR3 is CASSLSAGSTDTQYF. CDR3 DNA sequence: TGTGCCAGCAGCTTAAGTGCGGGGAGCACAGATACGCAGTATTTT.

The rearrangement links TRBV4-2 to TRBJ2-7, with a tentative D call TRBD1 (7 bases). Trimming took 1 base from V and 0 from J, leaving 10 bases between them. CDR1 LGHNA and CDR2 YNFKEQ come from the germline V gene. The CDR3 runs to 15 residues. CDR3 in DNA: TGTGCCAGCAGCCAAGCCAGGGGGGTCTCCTACGAGCAGTACTTC. This translates into CASSQARGVSYEQYF.

V gene TRBV9 combines with J gene TRBJ1-4, with 7 bases lining up with TRBD1. The germline V gene encodes CDR1 SGDLS and CDR2 YYNGEE. Trimming cost V 4 bases and J 4 bases; bases outside gene matches: 7. The length of the CDR3 is 15 residues. CDR3 amino acids: CASSPTGANNEKLFF. The CDR3 DNA reads as TGTGCCAGCAGCCCCACAGGGGCGAATAATGAAAAACTGTTTTTT. Full variable domain (outside the CDR3, taken from reference TRBV9 and TRBJ1-4): DSGVTQTPKHLITATGQRVTLRCSPRSGDLSVYWYQQSLDQGLQFLIQYYNGEERAKGNILERFSAQQFPDLHSELNLSSLELGDSALYFCASSPTGANNEKLFFGSGTQLSVL.

CDR3 loop: CASSLGTSGGSSGANVLTF. CDR3 sequence (DNA): TGTGCCAGCAGCCTAGGGACTAGCGGGGGGAGCTCTGGGGCCAACGTCCTGACTTTC. The chain is built from TRBV7-9 and TRBJ2-6, with 15 nucleotides matching TRBD2. After removal of 5 bases from V and 0 bases from J, the junction contained 5 bases not matched to a gene. This CDR3 has 19 amino acids. Germline V lookup: CDR1 SEHNR, CDR2 FQNEAQ (reference sequence).

This chain joins TRBV19 and TRBJ1-2; no reliable D call. The CDR3 runs 13 residues. Germline CDR1 LNHDA, CDR2 SQIVND (reference sequence). V dropped 5 bases and J dropped 5 bases, with 12 bases sitting between them. DNA for the CDR3: TGTGCCAGTAGTTTTCAAGAGGCGTATGGCTACACCTTC. As protein: CASSFQEAYGYTF.

This rearrangement joins TRBV19 to TRBJ1-1, with D perhaps TRBD1 (6 bases). The CDR3 contains 14 residues. Trimming removed 3 bases at V and 6 bases at J, with 14 bases between. The germline CDR1 and CDR2 sequences are LNHDA and SQIVND (reference sequence). The CDR3: CASSIGRGIAEAFF. In nucleotides, the CDR3 is TGTGCCAGTAGTATCGGCAGGGGTATAGCTGAAGCTTTCTTT.

The chain uses TRBV19 and TRBJ1-2, with 8 bases aligning to TRBD1. The germline V gene has CDR1 LNHDA and CDR2 SQIVND (reference sequence). This CDR3 has 13 amino acids. Germline trimming cut 5 bases from V and 8 bases from J; bases unmatched to any gene: 7. The CDR3 here is CASSSTGESGYTF. CDR3 DNA: TGTGCCAGTAGTTCGACAGGGGAGTCCGGCTACACCTTC. The whole variable domain, filled in from reference TRBV19 and TRBJ1-2, reads DGGITQSPKYLFRKEGQNVTLSCEQNLNHDAMYWYRQDPGQGLRLIYYSQIVNDFQKGDIAEGYSVSREKKESFPLTVTSAQKNPTAFYLCASSSTGESGYTFGSGTRLTVV.

The V gene is TRBV29-1, the J gene TRBJ2-1, with 8 positions matching TRBD1. This CDR3 region has 14 residues. The V gene's germline CDR1 is SQVTM and CDR2 ANQGSEA. The V and J ends lost 2 bases and 3 bases, in that order; junction bases with no gene match: 3. CDR3 sequence: CSVEIDRGYNEQFF. CDR3 sequence (DNA): TGCAGCGTTGAAATTGACAGGGGCTACAATGAGCAGTTCTTC.

The chain couples TRBV5-8 to TRBJ2-7; tentatively, D is TRBD2 (6 bases). Trimming removed 7 bases at V and 2 bases at J, with 16 bases between. Looked up from germline, CDR1 is SGHTS and CDR2 is YDEGEE. This CDR3 is built from 14 residues. The CDR3 coding sequence is TGTGCCAGCGGAGGTCCGGGACTGACCTACGAGCAGTACTTC. It translates to CASGGPGLTYEQYF. Looking up the rest from reference TRBV5-8 and TRBJ2-7 gives the full variable domain: EAGVTQSPTHLIKTRGQQATLRCSPISGHTSVYWYQQALGLGLQFLLWYDEGEERNRGNFPPRFSGRQFPNYSSELNVNALELEDSALYLCASGGPGLTYEQYFGPGTRLTVT.

This chain uses TRBV12-3 or TRBV12-4 with TRBJ1-6; no clear D gene. This CDR3 comprises 12 residues. Between the trimmed V and J ends, which lost 6 bases and 7 bases, there was a span of 7 bases. The CDR3 nucleotides read TGTGCCAGCAGCCCGACAAATTCACCCCTCCACTTT. This gives the protein CASSPTNSPLHF.